This T cell receptor (beta chain) was recovered during a study of neurological immune-mediated disorders. TCRdb reprocessed the 5' RACE reads via MiXCR and lists one record per CDR3 protein. The profile shows about 40,000 distinct CDR3 sequences, about 2.3% of them singletons. This clonotype has at least ten counts. Its antigen remains unidentified. Looked up from germline, CDR1 is SGHDN and CDR2 is FVKESK. This CDR3 spans 16 amino acids. Trimming cost V 4 bases and J 4 bases, with 17 bases left between them. Study-level findings and limits: HTLV-1-associated myelopathy showed the most TCR clonal expansion; multiple sclerosis the least, below healthy controls.

The sample consisted of PBMCs. The sequence was obtained from a man aged 50 to 60 with multiple sclerosis. The chain has TRBV14 and TRBJ2-1; perhaps TRBD2 as D (7 bases). The DNA for the CDR3 is TGTGCCAGCAGCCCGCAGGGGCGGGGGAGGTACAATGAGCAGTTCTTC. This codes for CASSPQGRGRYNEQFF.